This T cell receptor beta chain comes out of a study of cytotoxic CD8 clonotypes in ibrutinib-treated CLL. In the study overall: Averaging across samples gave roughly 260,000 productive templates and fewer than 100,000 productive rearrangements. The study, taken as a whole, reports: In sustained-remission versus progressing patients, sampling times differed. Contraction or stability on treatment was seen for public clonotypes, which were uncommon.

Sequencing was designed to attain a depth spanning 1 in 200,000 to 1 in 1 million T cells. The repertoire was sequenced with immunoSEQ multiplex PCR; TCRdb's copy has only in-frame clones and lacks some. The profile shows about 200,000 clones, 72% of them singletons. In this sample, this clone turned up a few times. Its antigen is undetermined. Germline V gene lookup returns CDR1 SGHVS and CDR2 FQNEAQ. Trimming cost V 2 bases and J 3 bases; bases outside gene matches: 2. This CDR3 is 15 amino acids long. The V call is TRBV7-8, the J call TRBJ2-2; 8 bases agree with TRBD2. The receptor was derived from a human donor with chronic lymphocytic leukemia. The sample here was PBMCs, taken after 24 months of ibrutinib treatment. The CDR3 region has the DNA TGTGCCAGCAGCTTAACCGGGGGGGACACCGGGGAGCTGTTTTTT. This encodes CASSLTGGDTGELFF. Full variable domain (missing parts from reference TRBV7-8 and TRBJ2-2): GAGVSQSPRYKVAKRGQDVALRCDPISGHVSLFWYQQALGQGPEFLTYFQNEAQLDKSGLPSDRFFAERPEGSVSTLKIQRTQQEDSAVYLCASSLTGGDTGELFFGEGSRLTVL.